This entry is about one T cell receptor beta chain. V shed 0 bases and J 5 bases; nucleotides not matched to a gene: 8. Per the germline V gene, CDR1 is LGHNA and CDR2 is YNFKEQ. There are 16 residues in the CDR3. By flow cytometry, patients selected for sequencing had shown an expansion of CD8+CD57+ cells. Genomic DNA was employed as the template in profiling TCR beta VDJ and CDR3. TCRdb re-called the reads through MiXCR, storing one row per CDR3 protein. The sample has under 250,000 distinct CDR3 sequences; around half are singletons. The data stem from a study of CD8+CD57+ T cells in acquired aplastic anemia.

This receptor was taken from a human donor with aplastic anemia. This chain links TRBV4-2 with TRBJ1-2; 8 nucleotides align to TRBD1. The specimen was sorted CD4+, CD8+, or CD8+CD57+ T cells (not recorded which) from PBMCs. DNA of the CDR3: TGTGCCAGCAGCCAAGATCGGGCAGGGGGCTTTTATGGCTACACCTTC. Translating gives CASSQDRAGGFYGYTF.